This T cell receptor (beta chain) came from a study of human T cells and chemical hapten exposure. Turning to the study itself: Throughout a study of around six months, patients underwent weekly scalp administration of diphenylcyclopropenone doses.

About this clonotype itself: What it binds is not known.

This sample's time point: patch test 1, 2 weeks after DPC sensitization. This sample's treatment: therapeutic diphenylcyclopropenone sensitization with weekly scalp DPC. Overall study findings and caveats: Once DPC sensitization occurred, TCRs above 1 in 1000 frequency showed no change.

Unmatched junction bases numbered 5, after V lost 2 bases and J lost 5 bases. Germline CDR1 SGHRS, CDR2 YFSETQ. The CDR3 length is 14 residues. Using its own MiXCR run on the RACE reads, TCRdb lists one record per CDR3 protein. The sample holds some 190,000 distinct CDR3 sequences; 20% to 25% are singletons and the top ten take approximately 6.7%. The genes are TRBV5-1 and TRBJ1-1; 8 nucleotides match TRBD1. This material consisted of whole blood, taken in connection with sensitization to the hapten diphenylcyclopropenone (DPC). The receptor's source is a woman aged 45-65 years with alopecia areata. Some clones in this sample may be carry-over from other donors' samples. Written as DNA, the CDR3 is TGCGCCAGCAGCTTTCAGGGGGCTTTGACTGAAGCTTTCTTT. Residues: CASSFQGALTEAFF.